The clone carrying this TCR beta chain was recorded only once. Its antigen is undetermined. These data belong to a study of T cell responses to AZD1222 COVID-19 vaccine. The CDR3 consists of 15 residues. V gave up 7 bases and J gave up 1 base, with 16 bases separating them. CDR1 and CDR2 from the germline V gene are MDHEN and SYDVKM. Broader study findings: Donor demographics were predominantly white British with a female majority; clonal diversity may be underestimated. Spike-specific TCR repertoires showed rising breadth and depth after two AZD1222 doses. Seropositive AZD1222 recipients at baseline numbered only 5 or 6.

The method was immunoSEQ multiplex PCR; TCRdb's version includes in-frame clones alone and lacks a portion of them. The table lists some 140,000 clones, roughly 93% of them singletons. The sequence derives from an adult who received the AZD1222 COVID-19 vaccine. The V call is TRBV28, the J call TRBJ2-5, with D possibly being TRBD2 (6 bases). The source was peripheral blood, collected 28 days after the second AZD1222 dose. CDR3 nucleotide sequence: TGTGCCAGCAAATTCGGCGGGGACCGCCAAGAGACCCAGTACTTC. This codes for CASKFGGDRQETQYF. Complete variable domain (other parts from reference TRBV28 and TRBJ2-5): DVKVTQSSRYLVKRTGEKVFLECVQDMDHENMFWYRQDPGLGLRLIYFSYDVKMKEKGDIPEGYSVSREKKERFSLILESASTNQTSMYLCASKFGGDRQETQYFGPGTRLLVL.